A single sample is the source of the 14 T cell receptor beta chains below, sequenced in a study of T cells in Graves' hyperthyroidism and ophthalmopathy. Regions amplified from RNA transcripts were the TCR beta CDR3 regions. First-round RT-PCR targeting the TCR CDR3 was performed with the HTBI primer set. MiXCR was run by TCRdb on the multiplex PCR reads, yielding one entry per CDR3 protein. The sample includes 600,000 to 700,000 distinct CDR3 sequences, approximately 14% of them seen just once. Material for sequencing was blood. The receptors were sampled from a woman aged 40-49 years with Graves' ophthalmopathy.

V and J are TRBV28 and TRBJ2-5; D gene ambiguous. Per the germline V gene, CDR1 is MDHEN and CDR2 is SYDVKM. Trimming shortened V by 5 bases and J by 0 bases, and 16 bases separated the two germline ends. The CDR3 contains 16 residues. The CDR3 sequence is CASSPPLGSYQETQYF. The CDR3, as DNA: TGTGCCAGCAGTCCCCCATTGGGGTCGTACCAAGAGACCCAGTACTTC.

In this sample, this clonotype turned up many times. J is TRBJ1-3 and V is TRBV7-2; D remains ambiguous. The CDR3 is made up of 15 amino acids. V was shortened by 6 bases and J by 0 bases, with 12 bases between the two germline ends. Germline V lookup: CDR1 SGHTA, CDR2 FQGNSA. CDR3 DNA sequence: TGTGCCAGCAGTCCCGACGGAAGCTCTGGAAACACCATATATTTT. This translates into CASSPDGSSGNTIYF.

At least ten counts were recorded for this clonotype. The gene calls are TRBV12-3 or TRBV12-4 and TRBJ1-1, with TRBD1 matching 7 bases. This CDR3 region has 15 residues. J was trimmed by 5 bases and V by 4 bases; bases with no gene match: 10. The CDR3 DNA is TGTGCCAGCAGTTCTCCATTGACAGGGAAGACTGAAGCTTTCTTT. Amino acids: CASSSPLTGKTEAFF.

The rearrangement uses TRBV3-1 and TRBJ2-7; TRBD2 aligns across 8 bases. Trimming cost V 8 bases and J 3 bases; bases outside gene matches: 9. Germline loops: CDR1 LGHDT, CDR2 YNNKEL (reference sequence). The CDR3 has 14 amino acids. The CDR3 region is CASSKRELIYEQYF. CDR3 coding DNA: TGTGCCAGCTCGAAGCGGGAGTTAATCTACGAGCAGTACTTC.

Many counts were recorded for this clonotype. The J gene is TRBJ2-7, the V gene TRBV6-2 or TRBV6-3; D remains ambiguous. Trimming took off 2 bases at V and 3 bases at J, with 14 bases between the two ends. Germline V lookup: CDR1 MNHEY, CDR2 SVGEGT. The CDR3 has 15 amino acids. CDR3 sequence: CASSYESDQFYEQYF. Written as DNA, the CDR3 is TGTGCCAGCAGTTACGAGTCAGACCAATTCTACGAGCAGTACTTC.

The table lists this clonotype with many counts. Here the CDR3 DNA reads TGTGCCAGCAGTCCAAGGACGGCGGCGGGCACTGAAGCTTTCTTT. It translates to CASSPRTAAGTEAFF. The chain links TRBV6-1 to TRBJ1-1; D remains unclear. Germline V CDR1 and CDR2: MNHNS, SASEGT. The CDR3 extends over 15 amino acids. V lost 5 bases and J lost 4, with 17 bases in between.

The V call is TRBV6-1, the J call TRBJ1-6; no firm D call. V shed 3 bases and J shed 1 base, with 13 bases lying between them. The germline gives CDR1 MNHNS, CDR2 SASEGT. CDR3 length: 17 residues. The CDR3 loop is CASSEGWGSSYNSPLHF. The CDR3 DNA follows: TGTGCCAGCAGTGAGGGATGGGGTAGTTCCTATAATTCACCCCTCCACTTT.

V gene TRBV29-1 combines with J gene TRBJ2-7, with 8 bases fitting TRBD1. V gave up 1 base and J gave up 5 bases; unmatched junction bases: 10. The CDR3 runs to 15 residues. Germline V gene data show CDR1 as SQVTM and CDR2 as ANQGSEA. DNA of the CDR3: TGCAGCGTTGAAGGTGGCGGACAGGGATTCCACGAGCAGTACTTC. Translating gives CSVEGGGQGFHEQYF.

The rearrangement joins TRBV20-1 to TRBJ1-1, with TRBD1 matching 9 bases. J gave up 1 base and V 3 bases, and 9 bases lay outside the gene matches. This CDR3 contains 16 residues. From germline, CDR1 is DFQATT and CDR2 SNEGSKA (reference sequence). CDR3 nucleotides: TGCAGTGCTAGTGCACAGGGGGCGAGTTGGAACACTGAAGCTTTCTTT. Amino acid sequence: CSASAQGASWNTEAFF.

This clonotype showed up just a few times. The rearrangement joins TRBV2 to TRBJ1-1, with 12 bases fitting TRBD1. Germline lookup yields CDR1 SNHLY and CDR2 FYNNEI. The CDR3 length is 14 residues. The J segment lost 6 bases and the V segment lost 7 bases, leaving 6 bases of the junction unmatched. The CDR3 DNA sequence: TGTGCCAGCATTACGGGACAGGGGGCCGCTGAAGCTTTCTTT. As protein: CASITGQGAAEAFF. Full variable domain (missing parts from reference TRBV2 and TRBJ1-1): EPEVTQTPSHQVTQMGQEVILRCVPISNHLYFYWYRQILGQKVEFLVSFYNNEISEKSEIFDDQFSVERPDGSNFTLKIRSTKLEDSAMYFCASITGQGAAEAFFGQGTRLTVV.

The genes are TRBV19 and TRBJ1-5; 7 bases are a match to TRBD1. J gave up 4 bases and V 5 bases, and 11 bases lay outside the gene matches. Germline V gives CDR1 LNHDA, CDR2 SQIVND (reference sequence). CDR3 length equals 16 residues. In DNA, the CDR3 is TGTGCCAGTAGTTTAACTACAGGGGTCATGAATCAGCCCCAGCATTTT. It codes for CASSLTTGVMNQPQHF.

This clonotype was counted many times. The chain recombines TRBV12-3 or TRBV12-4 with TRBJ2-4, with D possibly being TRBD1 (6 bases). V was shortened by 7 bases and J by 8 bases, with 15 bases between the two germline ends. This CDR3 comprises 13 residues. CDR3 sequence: CASTEGELDIQYF. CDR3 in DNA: TGTGCCAGCACCGAGGGGGAATTGGACATTCAGTACTTC.

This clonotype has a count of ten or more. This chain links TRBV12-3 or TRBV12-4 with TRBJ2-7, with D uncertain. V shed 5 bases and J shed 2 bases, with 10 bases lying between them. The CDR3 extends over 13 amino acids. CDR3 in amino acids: CASSPVGPYEQYF. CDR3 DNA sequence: TGTGCCAGCAGTCCCGTTGGTCCCTACGAGCAGTACTTC.

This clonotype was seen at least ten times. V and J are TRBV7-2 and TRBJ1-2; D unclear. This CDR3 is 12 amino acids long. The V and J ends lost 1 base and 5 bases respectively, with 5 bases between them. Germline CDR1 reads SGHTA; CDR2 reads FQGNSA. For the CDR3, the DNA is TGTGCCAGCAGCTTAGATGCATATGGCTACACCTTC. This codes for CASSLDAYGYTF.